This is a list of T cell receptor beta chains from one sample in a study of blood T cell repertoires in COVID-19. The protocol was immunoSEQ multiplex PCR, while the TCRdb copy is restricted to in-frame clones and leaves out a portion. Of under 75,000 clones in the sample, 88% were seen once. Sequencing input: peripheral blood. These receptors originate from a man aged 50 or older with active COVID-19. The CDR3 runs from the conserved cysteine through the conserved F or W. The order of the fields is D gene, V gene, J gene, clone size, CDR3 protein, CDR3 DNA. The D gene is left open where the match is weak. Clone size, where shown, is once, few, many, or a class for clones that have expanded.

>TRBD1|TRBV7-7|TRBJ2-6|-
CASSPQGVNVLTF
TGTGCCAGCAGCCCCCAGGGGGTCAACGTCCTGACTTTC
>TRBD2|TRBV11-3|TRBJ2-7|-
CASSFTSGSEQYF
TGTGCCAGCAGCTTTACTAGCGGCAGCGAGCAGTACTTC
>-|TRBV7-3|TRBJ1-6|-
CASSFGHQNSPLHF
TGTGCCAGCAGCTTTGGACACCAGAATTCACCCCTCCACTTT
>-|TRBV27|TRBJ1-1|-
CASSYRDMRNTEAFF
TGTGCCAGCAGTTATCGGGACATGAGGAACACTGAAGCTTTCTTT
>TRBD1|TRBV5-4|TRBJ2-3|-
CASSLGQGADTQYF
TGTGCCAGCAGCTTGGGACAGGGCGCAGATACGCAGTATTTT
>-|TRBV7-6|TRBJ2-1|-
CASSPGGWSSYNEQFF
TGTGCCAGCAGCCCGGGCGGGTGGAGCTCCTACAATGAGCAGTTCTTC
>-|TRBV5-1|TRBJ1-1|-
CASSPRDLLSNTEAFF
TGCGCCAGCAGCCCTAGGGACTTACTCTCCAACACTGAAGCTTTCTTT
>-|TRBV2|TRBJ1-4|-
CASSVGAGNEKLFF
TGTGCCAGCAGTGTTGGGGCTGGTAATGAAAAACTGTTTTTT
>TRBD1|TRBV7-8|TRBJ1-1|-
CASSLVALTGVGTEAFF
TGTGCCAGCAGCTTAGTGGCTCTTACAGGGGTCGGGACTGAAGCTTTCTTT
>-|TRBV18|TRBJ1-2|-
CASSPADGYTF
TGTGCCAGCTCACCGGCTGATGGCTACACCTTC
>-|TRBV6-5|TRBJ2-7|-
CASSRDFSSYEQYF
TGTGCCAGCAGTCGGGACTTTAGCTCCTACGAGCAGTACTTC
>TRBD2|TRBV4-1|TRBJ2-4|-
CASSQDPGLAGSIQYF
TGCGCCAGCAGCCAAGATCCAGGACTAGCGGGATCGATTCAGTACTTC
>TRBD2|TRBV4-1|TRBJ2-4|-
CASSPPWTSGGNIQYF
TGCGCCAGCAGCCCCCCGTGGACTAGCGGGGGGAACATTCAGTACTTC
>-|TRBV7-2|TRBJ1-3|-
CASRGPSGNTIYF
TGTGCCAGCAGGGGGCCCTCTGGAAACACCATATATTTT
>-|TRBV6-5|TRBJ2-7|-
CASSYAYRDEQYF
TGTGCCAGCAGTTATGCCTACAGGGACGAGCAGTACTTC
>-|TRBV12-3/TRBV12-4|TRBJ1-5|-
CASNRGTSQPQHF
TGTGCCAGCAACAGAGGGACAAGCCAGCCCCAGCATTTT
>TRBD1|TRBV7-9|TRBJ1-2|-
CASSKRQGSNGYTF
TGTGCCAGCAGCAAGAGACAGGGGAGCAATGGCTACACCTTC
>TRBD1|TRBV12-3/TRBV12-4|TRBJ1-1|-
CASSSTGVTEAFF
TGTGCCAGCAGCTCTACAGGGGTCACTGAAGCTTTCTTT
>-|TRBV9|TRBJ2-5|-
CASSPTGGWETQYF
TGTGCCAGCAGCCCAACCGGGGGTTGGGAGACCCAGTACTTC
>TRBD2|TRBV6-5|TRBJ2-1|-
CASRRSGGAGNEQFF
TGTGCCAGCAGGAGAAGCGGGGGGGCGGGTAATGAGCAGTTCTTC
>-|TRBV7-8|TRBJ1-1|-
CASSLAQGEAFF
TGTGCCAGCAGCTTAGCACAGGGTGAAGCTTTCTTT
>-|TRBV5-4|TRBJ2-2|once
CASSLGRLTNTGELFF
TGTGCCAGCAGCTTAGGAAGACTCACGAACACCGGGGAGCTGTTTTTT
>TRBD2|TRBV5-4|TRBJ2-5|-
CASAGGGQETQYF
TGTGCCAGCGCGGGAGGGGGCCAGGAGACCCAGTACTTC
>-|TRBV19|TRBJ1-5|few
CASSIRGEFRTSDSKPQHF
TGTGCCAGTAGTATACGGGGGGAATTTAGAACCTCAGATTCGAAACCCCAGCATTTT
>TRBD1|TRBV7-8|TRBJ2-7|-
CASSLRTGSLYEQYF
TGTGCCAGCAGCTTACGGACAGGGTCTCTCTACGAGCAGTACTTC
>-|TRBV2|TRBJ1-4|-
CASSEYGTTNEKLFF
TGTGCCAGCAGTGAATACGGGACAACTAATGAAAAACTGTTTTTT
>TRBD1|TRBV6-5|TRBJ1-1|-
CASSSIDRGWTEAFF
TGTGCCAGCAGTTCAATAGACAGGGGTTGGACTGAAGCTTTCTTT
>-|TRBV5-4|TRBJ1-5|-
CASSFEQNQPQHF
TGTGCCAGCAGCTTTGAACAGAATCAGCCCCAGCATTTT
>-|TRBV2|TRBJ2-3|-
CASLRTVSTDTQYF
TGTGCCAGCCTACGGACTGTTAGCACAGATACGCAGTATTTT
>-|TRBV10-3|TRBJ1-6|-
CAISESQDRSLSYNSPLHF
TGTGCCATCAGTGAGTCGCAAGACAGGTCTCTCTCCTATAATTCACCCCTCCACTTT
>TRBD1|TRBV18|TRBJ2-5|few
CASSPVPGQGETQYF
TGTGCCAGCTCACCGGTTCCGGGACAGGGGGAGACCCAGTACTTC
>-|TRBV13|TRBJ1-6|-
CASSPTARLNSPLHF
TGTGCCAGCAGCCCGACGGCAAGACTTAATTCACCCCTCCACTTT
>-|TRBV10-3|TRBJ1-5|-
CAIRGSGPDQPQHF
TGTGCCATCAGGGGATCAGGGCCCGATCAGCCCCAGCATTTT
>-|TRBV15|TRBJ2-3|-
CATSRQGGLTDTQYF
TGTGCCACCAGCAGACAGGGTGGCCTCACAGATACGCAGTATTTT
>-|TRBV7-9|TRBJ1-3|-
CASSPPAAATGNTIYF
TGTGCCAGCAGCCCTCCCGCGGCGGCGACTGGAAACACCATATATTTT
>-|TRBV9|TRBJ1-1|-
CASSRDALILGDTEAFF
TGTGCCAGCAGCCGAGACGCTCTGATCCTAGGGGACACTGAAGCTTTCTTT
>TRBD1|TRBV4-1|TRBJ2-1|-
CASSPAGQGARNEQFF
TGCGCCAGCAGCCCTGCGGGACAGGGGGCGCGGAATGAGCAGTTCTTC
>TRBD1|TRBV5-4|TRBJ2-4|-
CASSLEPTGTVAKNIQYF
TGTGCCAGCAGCCTGGAACCGACCGGGACAGTAGCCAAAAACATTCAGTACTTC
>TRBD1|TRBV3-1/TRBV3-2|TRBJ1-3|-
CASSRTGDSGNTIYF
TGTGCCAGCAGCCGGACAGGGGACTCTGGAAACACCATATATTTT
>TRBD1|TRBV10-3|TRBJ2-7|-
CAISRDRGSYEQYF
TGTGCCATCAGCCGGGACAGGGGTTCCTACGAGCAGTACTTC
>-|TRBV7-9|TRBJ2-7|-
CASSLGLLKDSSYEQYF
TGTGCCAGCAGCTTAGGACTCTTAAAGGACAGCAGCTACGAGCAGTACTTC
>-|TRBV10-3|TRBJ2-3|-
CAISDVTGRWDTQYF
TGTGCCATCAGTGACGTGACGGGGAGATGGGATACGCAGTATTTT
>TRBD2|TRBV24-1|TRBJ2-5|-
CATSPSGAETQYF
TGTGCCACCAGTCCTAGCGGGGCAGAGACCCAGTACTTC
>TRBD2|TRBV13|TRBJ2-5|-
CASSPRTSGGQETQYF
TGTGCCAGCAGCCCGAGGACTAGCGGGGGCCAAGAGACCCAGTACTTC
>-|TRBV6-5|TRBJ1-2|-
CATWGQGAHTF
-
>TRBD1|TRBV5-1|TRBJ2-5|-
CASSSGTGTQETQYF
TGCGCCAGCAGCTCCGGGACAGGGACCCAAGAGACCCAGTACTTC
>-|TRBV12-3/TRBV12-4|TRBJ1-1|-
CASTQPGGLEAFF
TGTGCCAGCACTCAGCCTGGGGGCTTGGAAGCTTTCTTT
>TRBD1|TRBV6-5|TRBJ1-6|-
CASSYGQGTSPLHF
TGTGCCAGCAGTTACGGACAGGGCACTTCACCCCTCCACTTT
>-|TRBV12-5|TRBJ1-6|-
CASGPSGLGSPLHF
TGTGCTAGTGGTCCCTCGGGACTTGGGTCACCCCTCCACTTT
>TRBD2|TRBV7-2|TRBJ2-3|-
CASSPLSGTSGGTSQYF
TGTGCCAGCAGCCCGCTATCCGGGACTAGCGGGGGGACCTCGCAGTATTTT
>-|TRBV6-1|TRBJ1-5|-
CASSDSRVGQPQHF
TGTGCCAGCAGTGACAGCAGGGTTGGCCAGCCCCAGCATTTT